A single sample is the source of the 23 T cell receptor beta chains below, sequenced in a study of blood T cell repertoires in COVID-19. The method was immunoSEQ multiplex PCR; TCRdb's version includes in-frame clones alone and lacks a portion of them. The sample yields about 250,000 clones, approximately 83% seen once. The specimen sequenced was PBMCs or T cells enriched from blood (not recorded which). These receptors came from a man aged 45-60 years who had recovered from COVID-19.

The chain employs TRBV19 and TRBJ1-5, with 12 bases that match TRBD1. The CDR3 contains 17 residues. With V trimmed by 6 bases and J by 6 bases, 12 bases remained unmatched. Germline CDR1 and CDR2: LNHDA and SQIVND (reference sequence). For the CDR3, the DNA is TGTGCCAGTAGACGTGAATGGGGACAGGGGGCCGGTCAGCCCCAGCATTTT. It codes for CASRREWGQGAGQPQHF.

The chain carries TRBV12-3 or TRBV12-4 and TRBJ2-1, with 8 bases aligning to TRBD1. The CDR3 is 12 residues long. The trim removed 8 bases at V and 6 bases at J, leaving 3 bases unmatched. The CDR3 DNA is TGTGCCAGCCTGACAGGGGTCAATGAGCAGTTCTTC. Amino acid sequence: CASLTGVNEQFF.

The rearrangement joins TRBV6-1 to TRBJ2-2; tentatively, D is TRBD2 (6 bases). The CDR3 has 15 residues. Trimming shortened V by 3 bases and J by 4 bases, and 12 bases separated the two germline ends. CDR1 is MNHNS and CDR2 is SASEGT in the germline V gene. The CDR3, as DNA: TGTGCCAGCAGTGAGGGCTCAGCGGGCACCGGGGAGCTGTTTTTT. This sequence encodes CASSEGSAGTGELFF.

The V and J genes are TRBV10-3 and TRBJ2-7; 9 bases match TRBD1. Germline V gives CDR1 ENHRY, CDR2 SYGVKD. The J segment lost 7 bases and the V segment lost 4 bases, leaving 14 bases of the junction unmatched. The CDR3 extends over 16 amino acids. As DNA, the CDR3 is TGTGCCATCAGTGCCTTTGGCGACAGGGGGTCCCGTGAGCAGTACTTC. This translates into CAISAFGDRGSREQYF.

The CDR3 sequence: CASSTGWTEAFF. CDR3 coding DNA: TGTGCCAGCTCAACCGGGTGGACTGAAGCTTTCTTT. This chain joins TRBV18 and TRBJ1-1, with no clear D. The CDR3 extends over 12 amino acids. Germline values: CDR1 KGHSH, CDR2 LQKENI. V was shortened by 5 bases and J by 5 bases, with 9 bases between the two germline ends.

V gene TRBV7-2 combines with J gene TRBJ2-7; 10 bases agree with TRBD2. V trimming: 3 bases; J trimming: 3 bases; junction bases outside the gene matches: 11. Germline lookup yields CDR1 SGHTA and CDR2 FQGNSA. The CDR3 runs to 17 residues. The CDR3 region has the DNA TGTGCCAGCAGCTTGGCGTCGGCTAGCGGGAGTTACTACGAGCAGTACTTC. Its translation is CASSLASASGSYYEQYF.

The rearrangement links TRBV21-1 to TRBJ2-1; the table calls TRBD1, which could not be checked here. TRBV21-1 is designated a pseudogene. CDR3 length: 16 residues. The CDR3 loop reads CASSKERQGSYNEQFF. As DNA, the CDR3 is TGTGCCAGCAGCAAAGAGAGACAGGGGTCCTACAATGAGCAGTTCTTC.

The chain combines TRBV5-5 with TRBJ1-3; D is unclear. The CDR3 sequence is 17 residues long. Between the trimmed V and J ends, which lost 2 bases and 4 bases, there was a span of 19 bases. Germline CDR1 and CDR2: SGHKS and YYEKEE (reference sequence). CDR3 bases: TGTGCCAGCAGCTTCGGTCCGGGAATTCAACTCGGAAACACCATATATTTT. This translates into CASSFGPGIQLGNTIYF.

This clone was seen only a few times. J is TRBJ2-5 and V is TRBV7-9; the D gene is possibly TRBD2 (6 bases). V dropped 8 bases and J dropped 5 bases, with 12 bases sitting between them. The CDR3 is 12 residues long. Germline CDR1 and CDR2: SEHNR and FQNEAQ (reference sequence). DNA for the CDR3: TGTGCCAGCCGGCAGGAGGGGGAGACCCAGTACTTC. Its protein product is CASRQEGETQYF.

The chain has TRBV6-1 and TRBJ2-3; tentatively, D is TRBD2 (5 bases). The CDR3 length is 15 residues. V lost 3 bases to trimming and J lost 2 bases, with 12 bases between them. CDR1 and CDR2 (germline): MNHNS, SASEGT. The CDR3 here is CASSEPGSHTDTQYF. The CDR3 DNA reads TGTGCCAGCAGTGAGCCGGGATCCCACACAGATACGCAGTATTTT.

This clone appeared a single time. No DNA is shown, since the ends of the CDR3 on it are uncertain; the CDR3 is the one TCRdb lists. The J gene is TRBJ2-7, the V gene TRBV21-1; TRBD2 was called by the table and not checked on the DNA. TRBV21-1 is a pseudogene segment. The CDR3 extends over 22 residues, inclusive of both ends. The CDR3 sequence is CASSKRRLVASGTHLHYYEQYF.

The chain employs TRBV27 and TRBJ2-7, with unresolved D. The CDR3 is 16 residues long. CDR1 is MNHEY and CDR2 is SMNVEV in the germline V gene (reference sequence). Trimming stripped 0 bases from V and 0 bases from J, with 12 bases between. Here the CDR3 DNA reads TGTGCCAGCAGTTTATCGGGCCAGAGAACCTCCTACGAGCAGTACTTC. As protein: CASSLSGQRTSYEQYF.

This clone turned up a few times. The chain employs TRBV7-2 and TRBJ1-1, with a possible D match to TRBD1 (6 bases). Per the germline V gene, CDR1 is SGHTA and CDR2 is FQGNSA. The CDR3 is made up of 15 amino acids. Trimming removed 4 bases from V and 2 bases from J, with 14 bases in between. The CDR3: CASSYSPGTNTEAFF. The DNA for the CDR3 is TGTGCCAGCAGCTATAGTCCTGGGACAAACACTGAAGCTTTCTTT.

This chain joins TRBV9 and TRBJ1-4; D gene ambiguous. The ends were cut back, 3 bases at V and 6 bases at J, with 30 bases in the middle. This CDR3 is built from 20 residues. Per germline, CDR1 SGDLS and CDR2 YYNGEE. CDR3 amino acids: CASSEWEDFTPGGSHEKLFF. The CDR3 DNA follows: TGTGCCAGCAGCGAGTGGGAGGATTTTACGCCGGGCGGGTCCCATGAAAAACTGTTTTTT.

This clone was observed once. This rearrangement joins TRBV30 to TRBJ2-2; 8 nucleotides line up with TRBD2. The length of the CDR3 is 14 residues. Per the germline V gene, CDR1 is GTSNPN and CDR2 is SVGIG (reference sequence). V lost 5 bases and J lost 4; bases outside the gene matches: 6. The CDR3 nucleotides read TGTGCCTGGGCCTTTCGGGGGGGCACCGGGGAGCTGTTTTTT. Protein sequence: CAWAFRGGTGELFF.

The J gene is TRBJ1-1, the V gene TRBV7-3; TRBD1 aligns across 7 bases. CDR1 is SGHTA, CDR2 FQGTGA, per germline. There are 13 residues in the CDR3. Trimming removed 5 bases from V and 6 bases from J; junction bases left unmatched: 6. In DNA form, the CDR3 reads TGTGCCAGCAGCGGGGGAACAGGGGCTGAAGCTTTCTTT. Translated: CASSGGTGAEAFF.

J is TRBJ1-6 and V is TRBV5-5, with TRBD1 as a possible D gene (5 bases). V lost 1 base and J lost 7, with 9 bases in between. Germline loops: CDR1 SGHKS, CDR2 YYEKEE (reference sequence). The CDR3 length is 14 residues. The CDR3 spells CASSLRGSNSPLHF. DNA of the CDR3: TGTGCCAGCAGCTTGAGGGGCAGCAATTCACCCCTCCACTTT.

This clone has only one observation. V usage is TRBV9 and J usage is TRBJ1-1, with unresolved D. Germline loops: CDR1 SGDLS, CDR2 YYNGEE. The CDR3 is 14 amino acids. V lost 3 bases and J 4 bases, leaving 13 bases between the germline ends. The CDR3 protein is CASSATGRSTEAFF. CDR3 DNA sequence: TGTGCCAGCAGCGCCACCGGGAGGAGCACTGAAGCTTTCTTT.

The chain carries TRBV7-9 and TRBJ2-1; possible D gene TRBD1, 6 bases. Trimming cost V 5 bases and J 0 bases, with 11 bases left between them. Germline V CDR1 and CDR2: SEHNR, FQNEAQ (reference sequence). The CDR3 extends over 15 amino acids. CDR3 amino acids: CASSQDRSSYNEQFF. The CDR3 DNA is TGTGCCAGCAGCCAAGACAGGAGCTCCTACAATGAGCAGTTCTTC.

The J gene is TRBJ1-1, the V gene TRBV19; a weak D match, TRBD1 (6 bases). V was shortened by 5 bases and J by 1 base, with 14 bases between the two germline ends. There are 15 residues in the CDR3. In germline, CDR1 is LNHDA, CDR2 SQIVND (reference sequence). CDR3 in amino acids: CASSSEWGRNTEAFF. The CDR3 DNA is TGTGCCAGTAGTTCGGAGTGGGGGCGGAACACTGAAGCTTTCTTT.

The chain couples TRBV27 to TRBJ2-6, with D possibly TRBD2 on 5 matching bases. V was cut by 10 bases and J by 0 bases, with 10 bases left in between. The CDR3 is 14 residues long. Germline lookup yields CDR1 MNHEY and CDR2 SMNVEV (reference sequence). Here the CDR3 DNA reads TGTGCCACCGGGGTCTCCTCTGGGGCCAACGTCCTGACTTTC. As protein: CATGVSSGANVLTF.

The chain employs TRBV21-1 and TRBJ2-3; TRBD2, the D gene given by the table, was not confirmed from the DNA. TRBV21-1 is a known pseudogene. CDR3 length equals 20 residues. CDR3 sequence (DNA): TGTGCCAGCAGCAATCGTCTCCCCCCTCTAGCGGGGCCATTCACAGATACGCAGTATTTT. This sequence encodes CASSNRLPPLAGPFTDTQYF.

This clone was counted once. The DNA of the CDR3 is TGTGCCACCCATTCCAGGGGGCCCGGTAATTCACCCCTCCACTTT. Translated: CATHSRGPGNSPLHF. J is TRBJ1-6 and V is TRBV24-1, with 8 bases matching TRBD1. Germline V lookup: CDR1 KGHDR, CDR2 SFDVKD. The V segment lost 9 bases and the J segment 6 bases; nucleotides outside the gene matches: 9. The length of the CDR3 is 15 residues.